The clone carrying this TCR beta chain was counted between two and nine times. Extracted RNA was reverse transcribed, and the resulting cDNA served as sequencing template. Assay used: immunoSEQ multiplex PCR; TCRdb lists only in-frame clones, some missing. Of some 170,000 clones listed, 67% are singletons. These data come from a study of CD8+ T cells in alopecia areata. Across the study: Patients received oral tofacitinib, 5 to 10 mg twice daily, for moderate-to-severe alopecia areata.

CDR1 MNHEY and CDR2 SMNVEV come from the germline V gene (reference sequence). V dropped 0 bases and J dropped 5 bases, with 10 bases sitting between them. The CDR3 sequence is 14 residues long. This sample comprised CD8+ T cells sorted from blood, obtained at week 0. The chain uses TRBV27 and TRBJ2-5; D is possibly TRBD2 (5 bases). This sequence was found in a human donor with alopecia areata. The CDR3, as DNA: TGTGCCAGCAGTTTATCCACTAGTGGGGAGACCCAGTACTTC. The encoded protein is CASSLSTSGETQYF.